A single T cell receptor (beta chain) is shown here with its context. This specimen belongs to a study of blood T cell repertoires in COVID-19. Study details: The samples span acute and convalescent COVID-19 from the United States, Italy and Spain.

This CDR3 region has 14 residues. The V end lost 0 bases, the J end lost 4 bases, and 9 bases lay between the germline ends. Germline loops: CDR1 SGDLS, CDR2 YYNGEE. Per the original methods: Researchers report that nucleated cell counts were estimated from reference gene primer amplification. Repertoires were generated with immunoSEQ multiplex PCR, while TCRdb's copy carries only in-frame clones and drops some. V, J and clone size derive from that table, while D and trimming were established from the DNA sequence. The table lists about 86,000 clones, approximately 79% of them singletons, with around 10% in the top ten.

This sequence was found in a man between 65 and 85 years old with acute or convalescent COVID-19. Sequencing was done on a sample of peripheral blood. The chain combines TRBV9 with TRBJ2-3; TRBD2 might be the D (5 bases). CDR3 sequence (DNA): TGTGCCAGCAGCGTAGAAACGAGGGCAGATACGCAGTATTTT. This translates into CASSVETRADTQYF.